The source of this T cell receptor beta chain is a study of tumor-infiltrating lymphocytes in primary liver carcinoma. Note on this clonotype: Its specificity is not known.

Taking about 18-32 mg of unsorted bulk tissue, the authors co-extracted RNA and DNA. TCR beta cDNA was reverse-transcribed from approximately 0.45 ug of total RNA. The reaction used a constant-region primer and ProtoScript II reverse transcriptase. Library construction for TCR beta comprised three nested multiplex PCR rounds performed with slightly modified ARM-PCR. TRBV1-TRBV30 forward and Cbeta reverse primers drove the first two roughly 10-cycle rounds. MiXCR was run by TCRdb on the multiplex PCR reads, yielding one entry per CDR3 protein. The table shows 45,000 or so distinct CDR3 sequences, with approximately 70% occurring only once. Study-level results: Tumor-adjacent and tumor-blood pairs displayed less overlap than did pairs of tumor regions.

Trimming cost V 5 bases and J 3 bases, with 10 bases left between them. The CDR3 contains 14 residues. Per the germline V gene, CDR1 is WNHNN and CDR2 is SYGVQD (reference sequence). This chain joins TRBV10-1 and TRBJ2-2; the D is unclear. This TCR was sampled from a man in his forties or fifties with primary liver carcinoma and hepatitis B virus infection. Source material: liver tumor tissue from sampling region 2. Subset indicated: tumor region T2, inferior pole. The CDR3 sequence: CASSPGSDTGELFF. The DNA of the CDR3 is TGCGCCAGCAGTCCCGGCTCGGACACCGGGGAGCTGTTTTTT.